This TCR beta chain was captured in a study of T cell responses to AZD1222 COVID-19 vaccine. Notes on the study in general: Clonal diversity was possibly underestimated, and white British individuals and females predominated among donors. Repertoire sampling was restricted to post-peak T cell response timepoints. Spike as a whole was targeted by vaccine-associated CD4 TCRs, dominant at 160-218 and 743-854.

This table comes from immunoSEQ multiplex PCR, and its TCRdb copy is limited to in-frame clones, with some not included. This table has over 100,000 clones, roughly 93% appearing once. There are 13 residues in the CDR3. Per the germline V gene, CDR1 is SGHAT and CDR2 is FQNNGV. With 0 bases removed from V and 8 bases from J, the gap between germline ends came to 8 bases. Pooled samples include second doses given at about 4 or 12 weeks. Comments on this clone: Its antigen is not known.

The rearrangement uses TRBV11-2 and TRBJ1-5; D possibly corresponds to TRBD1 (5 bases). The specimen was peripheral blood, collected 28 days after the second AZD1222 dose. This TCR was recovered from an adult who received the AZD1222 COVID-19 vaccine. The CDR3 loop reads CASSLDWGEPQHF. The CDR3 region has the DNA TGTGCCAGCAGCTTAGACTGGGGGGAGCCCCAGCATTTT.